The 18 T cell receptor beta chains listed next were all sequenced from one sample in a study of beta chain features in type 1 diabetes. Study conclusions and caveats: Shorter TCRB CDR3s, moderately but significantly so, were found in Type 1 diabetes patients in all four CD4+ subsets.

Investigators reverse transcribed all isolated RNA, so they sequenced expressed TCRB transcripts. Sequenced by immunoSEQ multiplex PCR; TCRdb stores in-frame clones only, minus some. The data show 500,000 to 650,000 clones, 12% seen once. For these receptors, no antigen is known. Sequencing used naive CD4+ T cells from blood. Receptors were obtained from a man aged 30 to 45 with type 1 diabetes.

In this sample, this clone turned up a few times. The chain employs TRBV15 and TRBJ1-2, with D maybe TRBD1 (5 bases). Trimming removed 5 bases at V and 9 bases at J, with 16 bases between. This CDR3 region has 13 residues. Germline CDR1 and CDR2: LNHNV and YYDKDF (reference sequence). CDR3 amino acids: CATSAGRDVSYTF. In DNA form, the CDR3 reads TGTGCCACCAGCGCCGGGAGGGACGTCAGCTACACCTTC.

This clone was observed a few times. The chain combines TRBV6-6 with TRBJ2-5; tentatively, D is TRBD1 (5 bases). The germline V gene encodes CDR1 MNHNY and CDR2 SVGAGI (reference sequence). The V gene lost 5 bases and the J gene lost 2 bases, with 15 bases spanning the gap. The CDR3 runs 15 residues. CDR3 amino acids: CASSTQTVRQETQYF. DNA of the CDR3: TGTGCCAGCAGTACGCAGACAGTAAGACAAGAGACCCAGTACTTC.

This clone has a handful of counts. J is TRBJ2-7 and V is TRBV7-8; D possibly corresponds to TRBD2 (5 bases). The CDR3 length is 12 residues. The V gene's germline CDR1 is SGHVS and CDR2 FQNEAQ. V lost 4 bases, J lost 9 bases, and 13 bases lay in between. DNA for the CDR3: TGTGCCAGCAGCTCCGGGGTAGTGGCGCAGTACTTC. It codes for CASSSGVVAQYF.

This clone has a handful of counts. V usage is TRBV25-1 and J usage is TRBJ2-5, with TRBD1 matching 9 bases. Per germline, CDR1 MGHDK and CDR2 SYGVNS. V lost 7 bases, J lost 5 bases, and 5 bases stayed unmatched. This CDR3 comprises 13 residues. The CDR3 DNA reads as TGTGCCAGCACCAACAGGGGGCTGGAGACCCAGTACTTC. The encoded protein is CASTNRGLETQYF.

The sample holds a few counts of this clone. This rearrangement joins TRBV15 to TRBJ2-5, with 8 bases lining up with TRBD2. Trimming removed 5 bases from V and 5 bases from J; junction bases left unmatched: 7. The V gene's germline CDR1 is LNHNV and CDR2 YYDKDF (reference sequence). CDR3 length equals 14 residues. CDR3 nucleotides: TGTGCCACCAGCCTTCACGGGGGGGCGGAGACCCAGTACTTC. It specifies CATSLHGGAETQYF.

This clone was detected only a few times. The chain links TRBV10-3 to TRBJ1-1; D perhaps matches TRBD1 (5 bases). Germline-derived CDR1 and CDR2 are ENHRY and SYGVKD. V was shortened by 7 bases and J by 0 bases, with 12 bases between the two germline ends. This CDR3 contains 14 residues. The CDR3 coding sequence is TGTGCCATCAACCAGCAGGGTATGAACACTGAAGCTTTCTTT. Its protein product is CAINQQGMNTEAFF.

This clone has a handful of counts. CDR3 sequence: CASSLMWTGGMNEQFF. In DNA, the CDR3 is TGTGCCAGCAGCTTAATGTGGACAGGGGGCATGAATGAGCAGTTCTTC. The chain couples TRBV7-2 to TRBJ2-1, with 11 bases identical to TRBD1. This CDR3 spans 16 amino acids. CDR1 and CDR2 (germline): SGHTA, FQGNSA. V was clipped by 2 bases and J by 7 bases; unmatched bases: 7.

This clone was counted only a few times. The V and J genes are TRBV5-6 and TRBJ2-5; 7 bases fit TRBD2. The CDR3 contains 15 residues. CDR1 is SGHDT, CDR2 YYEEEE, per germline. Losses at the gene ends were 3 bases for V and 4 bases for J; bases not matched to a gene: 9. CDR3 region: CASSSATSAGETQYF. Here the CDR3 DNA reads TGTGCCAGCAGCTCGGCCACTAGCGCAGGAGAGACCCAGTACTTC.

This clone occurred a few times. This chain joins TRBV25-1 and TRBJ1-6, with D perhaps matching TRBD1 (5 bases). Germline V gives CDR1 MGHDK, CDR2 SYGVNS. CDR3 length: 15 amino acids. V lost 2 bases and J 5 bases, leaving 10 bases between the germline ends. The CDR3 protein is CASSEQGQDNSPLHF. DNA of the CDR3: TGTGCCAGCAGTGAACAGGGTCAAGATAATTCACCCCTCCACTTT.

The rearrangement links TRBV7-9 to TRBJ2-5, with D tentatively TRBD2 (6 bases). The CDR3 totals 15 residues. Trimming removed 4 bases at V and 2 bases at J, with 14 bases between. Germline V gene sequence: CDR1 SEHNR, CDR2 FQNEAQ (reference sequence). The chain's CDR3 is CASSSLSGWQETQYF. The DNA for the CDR3 is TGTGCCAGCAGCTCCTTGAGCGGGTGGCAAGAGACCCAGTACTTC.

This clone was observed a handful of times. The chain joins TRBV4-3 to TRBJ2-3; D unresolved. CDR3 length equals 14 residues. V was clipped by 3 bases and J by 1 base, with 8 bases between them. Germline V lookup: CDR1 LGHNA, CDR2 YSLEER. In nucleotides, the CDR3 is TGCGCCAGCAGCCAGGATCTGCGCACAGATACGCAGTATTTT. This sequence encodes CASSQDLRTDTQYF.

This chain connects TRBV4-1 to TRBJ2-6; TRBD2 might be the D (6 bases). There are 17 residues in the CDR3. Germline V lookup: CDR1 MGHRA, CDR2 YSYEKL. Trimming pared 1 base from V and 5 bases from J, leaving 15 bases between. DNA for the CDR3: TGCGCCAGCAGCCAAGCGGACGGGAGCGAGAGGGCCAACGTCCTGACTTTC. This translates into CASSQADGSERANVLTF.

The V call is TRBV4-2, the J call TRBJ2-7; weak D call: TRBD2 (6 bases). Between the trimmed V and J ends, which lost 1 base and 6 bases, there was a span of 16 bases. The V gene's germline CDR1 is LGHNA and CDR2 YNFKEQ. This CDR3 has 15 amino acids. In nucleotides, the CDR3 is TGTGCCAGCAGCCAAGTCGGGGGTAGAGGCTCCGAGCAGTACTTC. Amino acids: CASSQVGGRGSEQYF.

This clone was detected only a few times. The chain couples TRBV6-5 to TRBJ1-2; D gene ambiguous. V lost 6 bases, J lost 8 bases, and 16 bases lay in between. The CDR3 length is 13 residues. Germline loops: CDR1 MNHEY, CDR2 SVGAGI. CDR3 DNA: TGTGCCAGCAGCCCTACAGCCTTTCGAGGCTACACCTTC. Its protein is CASSPTAFRGYTF.

V gene TRBV6-6 combines with J gene TRBJ2-2; D is undetermined. Per germline, CDR1 MNHNY and CDR2 SVGAGI (reference sequence). Trimming removed 1 base from V and 0 bases from J, with 9 bases in between. This CDR3 comprises 16 residues. CDR3 loop: CASSYWSGTNTGELFF. The CDR3 bases are TGTGCCAGCAGTTACTGGAGTGGGACGAACACCGGGGAGCTGTTTTTT.

This clone appeared a few times. V gene TRBV7-9 combines with J gene TRBJ2-3; D remains unclear. This CDR3 region has 15 residues. CDR1 and CDR2 from the germline V gene are SEHNR and FQNEAQ (reference sequence). Between the trimmed V and J ends, which lost 0 bases and 6 bases, there was a span of 13 bases. CDR3 amino acids: CASSLAPGSLDTQYF. As DNA, the CDR3 is TGTGCCAGCAGCTTAGCGCCAGGCAGCCTGGATACGCAGTATTTT.

The gene calls are TRBV14 and TRBJ2-1; the match to TRBD1 covers 7 bases. CDR1 and CDR2 from the germline V gene are SGHDN and FVKESK. The CDR3 runs to 14 residues. Trimming at V came to 4 bases and at J to 4 bases, leaving 4 bases not matched to a gene. CDR3 in amino acids: CASSPGQPYNEQFF. DNA of the CDR3: TGTGCCAGCAGCCCGGGACAGCCTTACAATGAGCAGTTCTTC. The full variable domain, rest sourced from reference TRBV14 and TRBJ2-1, is EAGVTQFPSHSVIEKGQTVTLRCDPISGHDNLYWYRRVMGKEIKFLLHFVKESKQDESGMPNNRFLAERTGGTYSTLKVQPAELEDSGVYFCASSPGQPYNEQFFGPGTRLTVL.

The V call is TRBV5-1, the J call TRBJ2-7; no clear D gene. Germline lookup yields CDR1 SGHRS and CDR2 YFSETQ. Trimming stripped 0 bases from V and 2 bases from J, with 12 bases between. The CDR3 totals 15 residues. The CDR3 nucleotides read TGCGCCAGCAGCTTGGACCGGACGGGTACCTACGAGCAGTACTTC. Amino acid sequence: CASSLDRTGTYEQYF.